Following are 31 T cell receptor beta chains from one sample sequenced in a study of prognosis after radiotherapy for stage I lung cancer (dated by TCRdb to the early 2020s). TCRdb records Illumina HiSeq 3000 as the sequencer. Two rounds of multiplex PCR were used to amplify the TCR beta CDR3 region from genomic DNA. In the first PCR round, primers specific to each TRBV and TRBJ gene were used, and the primer sequences were filed in Chinese patent CN105087789A. TCRdb redid the processing of the public reads, applying fastp at Q25 and MiXCR, and retained in-frame beta chains. Rows with a matching CDR3 protein are joined into one entry that keeps the most common DNA and genes. The sample has fewer than 25,000 distinct CDR3 sequences on record, around 42% of them singletons. Of the sample, just over 55% is held by the ten largest clones. Sample: PBMCs, taken before or after stereotactic body radiation therapy (not recorded which). The receptors were sampled from a donor at least 50 years old with non-small cell lung cancer.

This clonotype was seen repeatedly, ten times or more. A far larger clone is one nucleotide away, so this likely arose from a read error. The chain is built from TRBV12-3 or TRBV12-4 and TRBJ2-7, with 8 bases matching TRBD2. This CDR3 comprises 15 residues. The trim removed 3 bases at V and 7 bases at J, leaving 11 bases unmatched. The CDR3 DNA is TGTGCCAGCAGTTTGGGTAGCGGGATCTACAATGAGCAGTACTTC. It translates to CASSLGSGIYNEQYF.

The V gene is TRBV12-3 or TRBV12-4, the J gene TRBJ1-2, with 8 bases matching TRBD1. With V trimmed by 3 bases and J by 8 bases, 8 bases remained unmatched. This CDR3 has 14 residues. The CDR3 here is CASSFGSTGVGYTF. The CDR3 DNA is TGTGCCAGCAGTTTTGGGTCGACAGGGGTGGGCTACACCTTC.

This clonotype was counted once. The junction departs from germline at one end; a sequencing error may be responsible. The chain couples TRBV12-3 or TRBV12-4 to TRBJ2-2; D is uncertain. The CDR3 extends over 14 amino acids. CDR3 DNA sequence: TGTTCCAGCATTTTAGTGGGCGTGACAGGGGAGCTGTTTTTT. Protein: CSSILVGVTGELFF.

Ten or more counts support this clonotype. CDR3 sequence reads: CASSSNTANYGYTF. The CDR3 DNA reads TGTGCCAGCAGCTCAAACACAGCTAACTATGGCTACACCTTC. This chain connects TRBV27 to TRBJ1-2, with no clear D. Germline loops: CDR1 MNHEY, CDR2 SMNVEV (reference sequence). The CDR3 contains 14 residues. Trimming pared 6 bases from V and 0 bases from J, leaving 11 bases between.

This clonotype showed up many times. This chain uses TRBV20-1 with TRBJ2-2, with TRBD2 identical over 12 bases. The CDR3 consists of 15 residues. The trim removed 5 bases at V and 6 bases at J, leaving 7 bases unmatched. Germline loops: CDR1 DFQATT, CDR2 SNEGSKA (reference sequence). Here the CDR3 DNA reads TGCAGTGCTCCACGACTAGCGGGAGTCGCCGGGGAGCTGTTTTTT. Translating it yields CSAPRLAGVAGELFF.

The chain couples TRBV19 to TRBJ1-5; D possibly corresponds to TRBD1 (5 bases). This CDR3 has 13 residues. Per germline, CDR1 LNHDA and CDR2 SQIVND (reference sequence). V was clipped by 5 bases and J by 7 bases, with 12 bases between them. CDR3 amino acids: CASSVGVWQPQHF. The CDR3 bases are TGTGCCAGTAGTGTGGGGGTTTGGCAGCCCCAGCATTTT.

This clonotype was counted many times. This chain connects TRBV7-8 to TRBJ1-4, with a possible D match to TRBD1 (5 bases). Trimming cost V 1 base and J 1 base, with 13 bases left between them. Germline V gene lookup returns CDR1 SGHVS and CDR2 FQNEAQ. This CDR3 spans 17 amino acids. The CDR3 sequence is CASSLGRVRKTNEKLFF. CDR3 nucleotides: TGTGCCAGCAGCTTAGGCAGGGTGCGAAAAACTAATGAAAAACTGTTTTTT.

There are many counts of this clonotype. The chain recombines TRBV4-1 with TRBJ1-1; tentatively, D is TRBD1 (5 bases). Germline values: CDR1 MGHRA, CDR2 YSYEKL. V lost 2 bases to trimming and J lost 5 bases, with 18 bases between them. The CDR3 spans 16 residues. The CDR3 DNA sequence: TGCGCCAGCAGCCAACCACCGCGGGACCGAAGAACTGAAGCTTTCTTT. Translation: CASSQPPRDRRTEAFF.

On this clonotype: A much larger clone is a single base away; this may be a read error. The rearrangement links TRBV6-2 or TRBV6-3 to TRBJ1-2, with D perhaps TRBD1 (6 bases). The CDR3 has 15 amino acids. Trimming took 2 bases from V and 6 from J, leaving 16 bases between them. Germline V gene data show CDR1 as MNHEY and CDR2 as SVGEGT. The CDR3 is CASSYDVLGANGYTF. The CDR3 coding sequence is TGTGCCAGCAGTTACGACGTATTGGGGGCGAATGGCTACACCTTC.

This chain joins TRBV4-1 and TRBJ2-5; a weak D match, TRBD2 (7 bases). Germline CDR1 MGHRA, CDR2 YSYEKL. The germline V and J ends were trimmed by 2 bases and 4 bases, with 20 bases remaining between them. CDR3 size: 17 residues. CDR3 bases: TGCGCCAGCAGCCAATATGAGGGGGGGGGCCAGGGAGAGACCCAGTACTTC. Encoded protein: CASSQYEGGGQGETQYF.

About this clonotype itself: Sequence at one end of the junction differs from germline and may be a read error. V gene TRBV18 combines with J gene TRBJ2-2; 8 bases line up with TRBD1. The CDR3 covers 16 residues. Germline CDR1 KGHSH, CDR2 LQKENI. CDR3 protein: CAGSRHLQGGTGDLFF. CDR3 DNA: TGTGCCGGCTCACGACACTTACAGGGGGGCACCGGGGATCTGTTTTTT.

This clonotype was detected a few times. V is TRBV27 and J is TRBJ1-1; 8 bases align to TRBD1. The CDR3 sequence is 14 residues long. Per the germline V gene, CDR1 is MNHEY and CDR2 is SMNVEV (reference sequence). Trimming took 10 bases from V and 5 from J; bases not matched to a gene: 12. CDR3 residues: CANKMTGDNTEAFF. Here the CDR3 DNA reads TGTGCCAACAAGATGACAGGGGACAATACTGAAGCTTTCTTT.

This clonotype showed up many times. The V call is TRBV11-3, the J call TRBJ2-7; the D gene is possibly TRBD2 (5 bases). Germline lookup yields CDR1 SGHNT and CDR2 YENEEA. The CDR3 is made up of 13 amino acids. V gave up 1 base and J gave up 5 bases, with 9 bases separating them. The CDR3, as DNA: TGTGCCAGCAGCTTAGGGGAGAGGGACGAGCAGTACTTC. It yields the protein CASSLGERDEQYF.

About this clonotype itself: With a much larger clone just one base away, this may be a read error. The chain has TRBV6-2 or TRBV6-3 and TRBJ2-4; D is perhaps TRBD1 (5 bases). The CDR3 spans 14 residues. CDR1 and CDR2 from the germline V gene are MNHEY and SVGEGT. The CDR3 nucleotides are TGTGTCAGCAGCCCCGCGCAGGGCAAAAACATTCAGTACTTC. Its translation is CVSSPAQGKNIQYF.

The chain combines TRBV6-2 or TRBV6-3 with TRBJ2-2; perhaps D is TRBD1 or TRBD2 (5 bases each). In germline, CDR1 is MNHEY, CDR2 SVGEGT. Trimming pared 8 bases from V and 3 bases from J, leaving 19 bases between. The CDR3 is 16 amino acids. The CDR3 sequence is CASQGCTSGYTGELFF. The CDR3 DNA reads TGTGCCAGCCAGGGCTGTACTAGTGGCTACACCGGGGAGCTGTTTTTT.

This clonotype was recorded at least ten times. The V call is TRBV15, the J call TRBJ2-3; either TRBD1 or TRBD2 may fit D (5 bases each). The CDR3 extends over 12 amino acids. The V gene lost 3 bases and the J gene lost 9 bases, with 10 bases spanning the gap. Germline V gene sequence: CDR1 LNHNV, CDR2 YYDKDF (reference sequence). CDR3 amino acids: CATSSRGETQYF. DNA of the CDR3: TGTGCCACCAGCAGCAGAGGGGAAACGCAGTATTTT.

The chain carries TRBV10-3 and TRBJ2-1; maybe TRBD1 (5 bases). In germline, CDR1 is ENHRY, CDR2 SYGVKD. V lost 2 bases to trimming and J lost 2 bases, with 7 bases between them. The CDR3 length is 14 residues. The CDR3 DNA reads TGTGCCATCAGTGAGCAGGGTCCCTACAATGAGCAGTTCTTC. It yields the protein CAISEQGPYNEQFF.

CDR3 region: CASSLPGQATGELFF. For the CDR3, the DNA is TGTGCCAGCAGTTTACCCGGGCAGGCTACCGGGGAGCTGTTTTTT. V is TRBV28 and J is TRBJ2-2; D not certain. The germline V and J ends were trimmed by 2 bases and 5 bases, with 12 bases remaining between them. CDR1 is MDHEN and CDR2 is SYDVKM in the germline V gene. CDR3 length: 15 amino acids. The complete variable domain, with remaining parts taken from reference TRBV28 and TRBJ2-2, reads DVKVTQSSRYLVKRTGEKVFLECVQDMDHENMFWYRQDPGLGLRLIYFSYDVKMKEKGDIPEGYSVSREKKERFSLILESASTNQTSMYLCASSLPGQATGELFFGEGSRLTVL.

The chain joins TRBV5-1 to TRBJ1-4, with D maybe TRBD1 (6 bases). Germline CDR1 SGHRS, CDR2 YFSETQ. The CDR3 sequence is 14 residues long. V shed 6 bases and J shed 7 bases, with 16 bases lying between them. The CDR3 region is CASMQGTWGEKLFF. Written as DNA, the CDR3 is TGCGCCAGCATGCAGGGGACCTGGGGTGAAAAACTGTTTTTT.

The genes are TRBV4-1 and TRBJ2-2; TRBD1 matches at 10 bases. This CDR3 has 15 residues. Unmatched junction bases numbered 9, after V lost 8 bases and J lost 6 bases. Germline V gives CDR1 MGHRA, CDR2 YSYEKL. This CDR3 reads CASPIDRGQAGELFF. Written as DNA, the CDR3 is TGCGCCAGCCCAATCGACAGGGGGCAGGCCGGGGAGCTGTTTTTT.

Comment on this clonotype: The limits of the CDR3 on the DNA are not certain, so only TCRdb's listed CDR3 is given. V usage is TRBV6-1 and J usage is TRBJ2-7; the listed D gene, TRBD1, was not tested against the DNA. The CDR3 is 15 amino acids in total, end residues counted. From germline, CDR1 is MNHNS and CDR2 SASEGT. This CDR3 is CASSPVGVGSHEKYF.

On this clonotype: This clone may be a read error of a much larger clone one base away. The chain combines TRBV9 with TRBJ1-4, with D uncertain. CDR3 length equals 12 residues. Germline CDR1 and CDR2: SGDLS and YYNGEE. The CDR3 DNA sequence: TGTGCCATCAGCGTAGATGGTGAAAAACTGTTTTTT. Its protein is CAISVDGEKLFF.

Details on this clonotype: A read error is possible here, since a much larger clone lies one base away. The conserved phenylalanine or tryptophan normally closing the CDR3 is absent here, so this likely arose from a read error. V gene TRBV5-1 combines with J gene TRBJ2-5; 12 bases align to TRBD2. Germline V gene sequence: CDR1 SGHRS, CDR2 YFSETQ. Unmatched junction bases numbered 5, after V lost 0 bases and J lost 5 bases. The CDR3 is 16 amino acids. The CDR3 region has the DNA TGCGCCAGCAGCTTGGCTAGCGGGAGGGCCCAGGAGACCCAGTACTAC. Residues: CASSLASGRAQETQYY.

The rearrangement joins TRBV7-2 to TRBJ2-3, with D unclear. The CDR3 covers 16 residues. Per germline, CDR1 SGHTA and CDR2 FQGNSA. Trimming stripped 5 bases from V and 0 bases from J, with 15 bases between. The CDR3 region has the DNA TGTGCCAGCAGCCTCCGGGCCTTACCCAGCACAGATACGCAGTATTTT. It translates to CASSLRALPSTDTQYF.

This clonotype was seen repeatedly, ten times or more. This chain connects TRBV20-1 to TRBJ2-7; 7 bases map to TRBD2. This CDR3 comprises 14 residues. Germline loops: CDR1 DFQATT, CDR2 SNEGSKA (reference sequence). The J segment lost 7 bases and the V segment lost 0 bases, leaving 9 bases of the junction unmatched. This CDR3 is CSARDLEGGSEQYF. The CDR3, as DNA: TGCAGTGCTAGAGATCTAGAGGGAGGGTCTGAGCAGTACTTC.

As to this clonotype: Sequence at one end of the junction differs from germline and may be a read error. The chain has TRBV20-1 and TRBJ2-7; D not certain. The CDR3 has 15 amino acids. From germline, CDR1 is DFQATT and CDR2 SNEGSKA (reference sequence). CDR3 residues: CSARDPRGPGYEHYF. The DNA of the CDR3 is TGCAGTGCTAGAGATCCTCGTGGGCCAGGCTACGAGCATTACTTC.

This sequence joins TRBV5-5 and TRBJ2-1; D might be TRBD1 (6 bases). Deletions cut 0 bases from V and 0 bases from J, with 10 bases between. The length of the CDR3 is 16 residues. From germline, CDR1 is SGHKS and CDR2 YYEKEE (reference sequence). CDR3 nucleotide sequence: TGTGCCAGCAGCTTGGGACAGGCGAGCTCCTACAATGAGCAGTTCTTC. As protein: CASSLGQASSYNEQFF.

In this sample, this clonotype turned up many times. The chain employs TRBV6-1 and TRBJ1-3; D possibly corresponds to TRBD1 (6 bases). The CDR3 contains 14 residues. The ends were cut back, 8 bases at V and 4 bases at J, with 15 bases in the middle. CDR1 and CDR2 from the germline V gene are MNHNS and SASEGT. Written as DNA, the CDR3 is TGTGCCAGCGAAGACAGGTCGGGAGGAAACACCATATATTTT. Amino acids: CASEDRSGGNTIYF.

As for this clonotype: A clone one base away is much larger, so this may be a read error. The V call is TRBV4-2, the J call TRBJ2-2, with D perhaps assigned TRBD1 or TRBD2 (5 bases each). The V gene's germline CDR1 is LGHNA and CDR2 YNFKEQ. The CDR3 is made up of 16 amino acids. The CDR3 DNA reads as TGTGCCAGCAGCCAATATCCCAGGGTAAACACCGGGAAGCTGTTTTTT. It yields the protein CASSQYPRVNTGKLFF.

This clonotype was found many times. The rearrangement joins TRBV12-3 or TRBV12-4 to TRBJ1-1; D may be TRBD1 (5 bases). V was clipped by 4 bases and J by 11 bases, with 14 bases between them. The CDR3 extends over 12 amino acids. This CDR3 is CASSSNRFRAFF. The CDR3, as DNA: TGTGCCAGCAGTTCTAACAGGTTTAGGGCTTTCTTT.

The table lists this clonotype with many counts. For the CDR3, the DNA is TGTGCCAGCAGTTACTCCGGACAGGTTTACTATGGCTACACCTTC. This codes for CASSYSGQVYYGYTF. The chain joins TRBV6-5 to TRBJ1-2; 7 nucleotides line up with TRBD1. The CDR3 covers 15 residues. The ends lost 0 bases at V and 3 bases at J; junction bases unmatched: 4. Germline loops: CDR1 MNHEY, CDR2 SVGAGI.